This entry is about one T cell receptor beta chain. Its specificity is unknown. This record belongs to a study of brain T cells in children with intractable seizures. The data were produced by immunoSEQ multiplex PCR, yet TCRdb's version contains in-frame clones alone and is incomplete. The sample lists approximately 40,000 clones, 80% to 95% occurring once. Trimming at V came to 5 bases and at J to 8 bases, leaving 3 bases not matched to a gene. This CDR3 has 12 amino acids. Notes on the study in general: Clones missing pre-surgery may reflect undersampling of that blood sample.

J is TRBJ1-1 and V is TRBV12-3 or TRBV12-4; 9 bases agree with TRBD1. This TCR derives from a girl aged 2-9 years with tuberous sclerosis and intractable seizures. The sample was peripheral blood, taken at surgery. CDR3 in DNA: TGTGCCAGCAGTAAGGACAGGGGCGAAGCTTTCTTT. It is translated as CASSKDRGEAFF.